This T cell receptor beta chain was identified during a study of cytomegalovirus exposure and HLA in healthy donors. Broader study findings: Productive status was seen about 87% or about 30% of the time for most TCR beta V segments in an earlier analysis. Sequences of the TCR beta chain were said to predict the HLA-A and HLA-B alleles of most subjects accurately.

The PCR had 60 Vbeta and 13 Jbeta primers. In the study's own analysis: An analysis performed later counted about 80 million unique TCR beta chains (roughly 11 million of them shared). Sequenced by immunoSEQ multiplex PCR; TCRdb stores in-frame clones only, minus some. The V and J calls and clone size are taken from that table; D and trimming were inferred from the DNA. The sample carries 80,000 to 130,000 clones, around 72% recorded once. Points on this clone: Its antigen is currently unknown.

Germline CDR1 reads LNHDA; CDR2 reads SQIVND (reference sequence). V shed 4 bases, J shed 2 bases, and the junction held 4 bases outside the gene matches. CDR3 size: 14 residues. Healthy bone marrow donors made up the donor group. Sequenced material: PBMCs. The chain combines TRBV19 with TRBJ1-2, with 7 bases aligning to TRBD1. The clonotype originates from a male donor in good health and CMV-seropositive. The CDR3 nucleotides read TGTGCCAGTAGTACGTCGGGACAGAACTATGGCTACACCTTC. Translating it yields CASSTSGQNYGYTF. The full variable domain, with the rest looked up from reference TRBV19 and TRBJ1-2, is DGGITQSPKYLFRKEGQNVTLSCEQNLNHDAMYWYRQDPGQGLRLIYYSQIVNDFQKGDIAEGYSVSREKKESFPLTVTSAQKNPTAFYLCASSTSGQNYGYTFGSGTRLTVV.